This T cell receptor beta chain was captured in a study of blood T cell repertoires in COVID-19. Original data processing: The authors estimated nucleated cell counts from reference gene primer amplification. Sequencing used immunoSEQ multiplex PCR; TCRdb keeps in-frame clones, though not all of them. Clonal size and the V and J genes are those of that table, whereas D and trimming came from the DNA. The sample includes roughly 130,000 clones, around 87% of them seen just once. Germline CDR1 reads MDHEN; CDR2 reads SYDVKM. The V end lost 3 bases, the J end lost 8 bases, and 20 bases lay between the germline ends. The CDR3 contains 16 residues.

J is TRBJ1-5 and V is TRBV28, with TRBD1 as a possible D gene (6 bases). This TCR came from a woman in her fifties or sixties with acute or convalescent COVID-19. The sequencing sample was made of peripheral blood. CDR3 DNA sequence: TGTGCCAGCAGTTTCTCGACAGGAGGTTATATTAAGCCCCAGCATTTT. The encoded protein is CASSFSTGGYIKPQHF.